This T cell receptor beta chain was recorded in a study of blood T cell repertoires in COVID-19. Produced via immunoSEQ multiplex PCR; TCRdb's table is partial and in-frame only. The sample comprises approximately 150,000 clones, about nine tenths of which are singletons, and less than 5% rests with the top ten. Trimming shortened V by 2 bases and J by 10 bases, and 17 bases separated the two germline ends. Germline loops: CDR1 MNHEY, CDR2 SVGAGI. The CDR3 consists of 14 residues. Clinical history reported by participants formed the basis on which cohorts were assigned. The sequence was obtained from a woman aged 40 to 50 who had been exposed to COVID-19. The specimen was PBMCs or T cells enriched from blood (not recorded which). The rearrangement joins TRBV6-5 to TRBJ1-1; no definite D call. CDR3 DNA: TGTGCCAGCAGTTACAATGGCCCCCATGTGGTAGCTTTCTTT. It codes for CASSYNGPHVVAFF.